The 17 T cell receptor beta chains below all came from one sample that was sequenced in a study of CD8 T cells in ankylosing spondylitis (TCRdb year 2017). The library was made by 5' RACE. TCRdb lists the instrument as Illumina HiSeq 2500. Starting from the raw public reads, TCRdb applied fastp trimming at Q25, assembled clones with MiXCR and retained in-frame beta chains. Here each entry gathers all rows of one CDR3 protein and keeps the most common genes and DNA. Recorded for this sample are 300,000 to 350,000 distinct CDR3 sequences; about 15% of them occurred a single time. The ten largest clones take up 0.9% to 1.2% of the sample. Sequenced sample: blood, either unsorted or a sorted T cell fraction (not recorded which). These receptor sequences come from a male donor with ankylosing spondylitis or in good health (not recorded which).

The rearrangement uses TRBV7-9 and TRBJ2-3, with 11 nucleotides matching TRBD2. V lost 4 bases and J lost 7; bases outside the gene matches: 7. Per germline, CDR1 SEHNR and CDR2 FQNEAQ (reference sequence). CDR3 size: 15 residues. This chain's CDR3 is CASSSLAGDMNTQYF. CDR3 DNA sequence: TGTGCCAGCAGCTCACTAGCGGGAGATATGAATACGCAGTATTTT.

The rearrangement uses TRBV18 and TRBJ2-7; weak D call: TRBD2 (6 bases). Germline CDR1 and CDR2: KGHSH and LQKENI. Trimming removed 0 bases at V and 3 bases at J, with 12 bases between. The CDR3 contains 15 residues. Written as DNA, the CDR3 is TGTGCCAGCTCACCACCTAGCGGAGGAGGCTACGAGCAGTACTTC. It codes for CASSPPSGGGYEQYF.

There are a few counts of this clonotype. The CDR3 DNA is TGCAGTGCTAGAGGGCGGAAGCCTCGGGGGGGGTACACCGGGGAGCTGTTTTTT. Translating it yields CSARGRKPRGGYTGELFF. The rearrangement uses TRBV20-1 and TRBJ2-2; 8 nucleotides match TRBD2. The V gene end was trimmed by 1 base and the J gene end by 3 bases; junction bases not matched to a gene: 13. CDR1 and CDR2 (germline): DFQATT, SNEGSKA (reference sequence). The length of the CDR3 is 18 residues.

In this sample, this clonotype turned up a few times. The genes are TRBV5-6 and TRBJ1-5; 8 bases are a match to TRBD1. The germline gives CDR1 SGHDT, CDR2 YYEEEE. The CDR3 is 14 residues long. The V gene end was trimmed by 4 bases and the J gene end by 7 bases; junction bases not matched to a gene: 7. DNA of the CDR3: TGTGCCAGCAGCCGAGGACAGGGTAGGCAGCCCCAGCATTTT. This encodes CASSRGQGRQPQHF. The whole variable domain, filled in from reference TRBV5-6 and TRBJ1-5, reads DAGVTQSPTHLIKTRGQQVTLRCSPKSGHDTVSWYQQALGQGPQFIFQYYEEEERQRGNFPDRFSGHQFPNYSSELNVNALLLGDSALYLCASSRGQGRQPQHFGDGTRLSIL.

The rearrangement uses TRBV3-1 and TRBJ2-1; 10 nucleotides agree with TRBD2. Germline-derived CDR1 and CDR2 are LGHDT and YNNKEL (reference sequence). The CDR3 is 15 amino acids. J was trimmed by 4 bases and V by 1 base; bases with no gene match: 1. CDR3 residues: CASSQASGGYNEQFF. In DNA form, the CDR3 reads TGTGCCAGCAGCCAAGCTAGCGGGGGATACAATGAGCAGTTCTTC.

This clonotype was counted a few times. The chain has TRBV12-3 or TRBV12-4 and TRBJ2-6; D gene unclear. There are 13 residues in the CDR3. Trimming left V 7 bases short and J 0 bases short, with 4 bases between. The CDR3 is CASNTSGANVLTF. The CDR3 DNA reads as TGTGCCAGCAACACCTCTGGGGCCAACGTCCTGACTTTC.

J is TRBJ2-2 and V is TRBV3-1; 9 nucleotides align to TRBD2. V lost 3 bases and J lost 3; bases outside the gene matches: 5. Per germline, CDR1 LGHDT and CDR2 YNNKEL (reference sequence). The CDR3 has 16 amino acids. CDR3 in amino acids: CASSHTAGGYTGELFF. The CDR3, as DNA: TGTGCCAGCAGCCATACAGCGGGAGGTTACACCGGGGAGCTGTTTTTT. Filled out from reference TRBV3-1 and TRBJ2-2, the complete variable domain reads DTAVSQTPKYLVTQMGNDKSIKCEQNLGHDTMYWYKQDSKKFLKIMFSYNNKELIINETVPNRFSPKSPDKAHLNLHINSLELGDSAVYFCASSHTAGGYTGELFFGEGSRLTVL.

V is TRBV12-3 or TRBV12-4 and J is TRBJ2-1, with a possible D match to TRBD2 (6 bases). V lost 3 bases to trimming and J lost 9 bases, with 12 bases between them. The CDR3 is 13 residues long. For the CDR3, the DNA is TGTGCCAGCAGTTTCTTCGAGGGAGGTGAGCAGTTCTTC. It translates to CASSFFEGGEQFF.

The chain combines TRBV3-1 with TRBJ1-3; D is undetermined. The V end lost 5 bases, the J end lost 0 bases, and 11 bases lay between the germline ends. In germline, CDR1 is LGHDT, CDR2 YNNKEL (reference sequence). There are 15 residues in the CDR3. The CDR3 DNA follows: TGTGCCAGCAGCTTCGGGAGTATCTCTGGAAACACCATATATTTT. This codes for CASSFGSISGNTIYF.

The chain is built from TRBV9 and TRBJ2-7; TRBD1 aligns across 7 bases. CDR1 and CDR2 (germline): SGDLS, YYNGEE. The CDR3 loop spans 16 amino acids. J lost 4 bases, V lost 0 bases, and 10 bases had no gene match. CDR3 loop: CASSVAGDSFAYEQYF. The DNA for the CDR3 is TGTGCCAGCAGCGTAGCCGGGGACAGTTTTGCGTACGAGCAGTACTTC.

This chain links TRBV4-1 with TRBJ2-7; the match to TRBD1 covers 9 bases. V shed 5 bases and J 5 bases; nucleotides not matched to a gene: 10. The germline gives CDR1 MGHRA, CDR2 YSYEKL. CDR3 length: 15 residues. CDR3 bases: TGCGCCAGCAGCTCCGTTTCGGACAGGGGCCACGAGCAGTACTTC. Translated: CASSSVSDRGHEQYF.

V gene TRBV5-1 combines with J gene TRBJ2-7, with D possibly called TRBD1 or TRBD2 (5 bases each). This CDR3 has 16 amino acids. Between the trimmed V and J ends, which lost 2 bases and 3 bases, there was a span of 18 bases. Germline V gives CDR1 SGHRS, CDR2 YFSETQ. This chain's CDR3 is CASSFRDVGGSYEQYF. DNA for the CDR3: TGCGCCAGCAGCTTCCGGGACGTTGGGGGAAGCTACGAGCAGTACTTC.

The rearrangement links TRBV4-1 to TRBJ1-5; D gene uncertain. Germline CDR1 and CDR2: MGHRA and YSYEKL. Between the trimmed V and J ends, which lost 0 bases and 7 bases, there was a span of 19 bases. The CDR3 consists of 17 residues. The CDR3 nucleotides read TGCGCCAGCAGCCAAGATTTAGACGGAAGGGCTAGACAGCCCCAGCATTTT. Amino acid sequence: CASSQDLDGRARQPQHF.

J is TRBJ2-3 and V is TRBV11-2; D gene ambiguous. Germline V gene data show CDR1 as SGHAT and CDR2 as FQNNGV. V was cut by 6 bases and J by 4 bases, with 8 bases left in between. The CDR3 totals 12 residues. CDR3 coding DNA: TGTGCCAGCAGTCCCTTCTCAGATACGCAGTATTTT. It translates to CASSPFSDTQYF.

The chain couples TRBV5-1 to TRBJ2-3, with 10 bases matching TRBD2. The CDR3 has 16 residues. Germline V gene sequence: CDR1 SGHRS, CDR2 YFSETQ. Trimming cost V 2 bases and J 2 bases; bases outside gene matches: 5. The DNA for the CDR3 is TGCGCCAGCAGCTTAACCGGGACTAGCGACACAGATACGCAGTATTTT. This sequence encodes CASSLTGTSDTDTQYF.

This clonotype has a handful of counts. The chain has TRBV12-3 or TRBV12-4 and TRBJ1-1; 8 nucleotides line up with TRBD1. The CDR3 covers 16 residues. J was trimmed by 2 bases and V by 5 bases; bases with no gene match: 10. The CDR3 loop is CASSQPYRGGNTEAFF. For the CDR3, the DNA is TGTGCCAGCAGTCAACCGTACAGGGGGGGAAACACTGAAGCTTTCTTT.

The chain recombines TRBV14 with TRBJ2-5, with no clear D. Trimming took off 4 bases at V and 2 bases at J, with 8 bases between the two ends. The CDR3 loop spans 13 amino acids. Germline CDR1 and CDR2: SGHDN and FVKESK. In DNA form, the CDR3 reads TGTGCCAGCAGCCGGGGTCTACAAGAGACCCAGTACTTC. This translates into CASSRGLQETQYF.